These 3 T cell receptor beta chains share one sample of origin, sequenced in a study of T cell responses to AZD1222 COVID-19 vaccine. Only in-frame clones appear in the TCRdb table, and some are missing; sequencing was by immunoSEQ multiplex PCR. The sample lists some 190,000 clones, about 90% seen once, with roughly 2% in the top ten. The sequences come from peripheral blood, collected 28 days after the second AZD1222 dose. All receptors derive from an adult who received the AZD1222 COVID-19 vaccine.

J is TRBJ2-3 and V is TRBV13; the match to TRBD2 covers 11 bases. The germline CDR1 and CDR2 sequences are PRHDT and FYEKMQ (reference sequence). This CDR3 contains 15 residues. Trimming cost V 5 bases and J 6 bases; bases outside gene matches: 7. CDR3 in amino acids: CASSPTSGSTDTQYF. CDR3 bases: TGTGCCAGCAGCCCAACTAGCGGGAGTACGGATACGCAGTATTTT.

V usage is TRBV7-9 and J usage is TRBJ1-4; D remains ambiguous. The CDR3 contains 13 residues. Germline loops: CDR1 SEHNR, CDR2 FQNEAQ (reference sequence). V gave up 4 bases and J gave up 7 bases, with 10 bases separating them. The CDR3 bases are TGTGCCAGCAGCTCCGGGTGGGCTGAAAAACTGTTTTTT. Its protein is CASSSGWAEKLFF.

This clone was found a few times. The chain has TRBV7-9 and TRBJ1-2; no clear D. Germline V gives CDR1 SEHNR, CDR2 FQNEAQ (reference sequence). V was clipped by 2 bases and J by 2 bases, with 6 bases between them. CDR3 size: 13 residues. This chain's CDR3 is CASSLKLNYGYTF. CDR3 DNA sequence: TGTGCCAGCAGCTTAAAACTGAACTATGGCTACACCTTC.